This T cell receptor beta chain is drawn from a study of OX40 agonist ivuxolimab in advanced cancers. For context, the study as a whole: Ivuxolimab, which targeted the costimulatory receptor OX40 (CD134), was an agonistic, fully human IgG2 monoclonal antibody. The point of sequencing TCRbeta in the periphery was to test whether ivuxolimab changed TCR sequence diversity and drove clonal T-cell expansion. The paper reports the monotherapy dose-escalation portion (N of about 47 patients) of the phase I ivuxolimab trial. Intravenous ivuxolimab was administered to patients every 2 weeks at six dose levels: 0.01, 0.1, 0.3, 1.5, 3 and 10 mg/kg. Patients were allowed to have had prior anti-PD-1, anti-PD-L1 or anti-CTLA-4 therapy, and around 40% of the dose-escalation patients had previously received checkpoint inhibitors. The dose-escalation cohort was about 83% male with a mean age of approximately 60 years, ranging from roughly 23 to 80. Three dose-escalation patients achieved partial responses, one with hepatocellular carcinoma and two with cutaneous melanoma. Among the approximately 54 dose-escalation patients, approximately 20 had hepatocellular carcinoma, around 15 melanoma, 9 renal cell carcinoma and 9 head and neck cancer. Study-wide findings and limitations: Low levels of normalized T-cell clonal expansion were also seen in some patients who did not respond. The antigen specificity of the peripheral T cells that underwent clonal expansion was not determined. At doses of 0.1 to 3.0 mg/kg, clonal expansion of both CD4+ and CD8+ blood T cells was observed from baseline to week 6. After ivuxolimab, CD8+ T cells had more expanded clones than CD4+ T cells on average. Partial responders in the 0.1-3.0 mg/kg groups had among the lowest normalized peripheral clonal expansion, especially among CD8+ T cells.

For this clone: It lacks a known antigen. One base away there is no much larger clone; base qualities are not given.

Genomic DNA was isolated from the sorted cells so that the TCRbeta CDR3 region could be sequenced. The immunoSEQ Assay was used for sequencing of TCRbeta CDR3 regions. The immuneACCESS repertoire file appears here via TCRdb, limited to in-frame rearrangements. These files lack a portion of the clones; in checked studies, under half of the deficit traces to unresolved V genes, and the cause of the others is not known. The sample yields approximately 98,000 clones; around 90% were counted once. The ten largest clones add up to roughly 0.61% of the sample. Patients with autoimmune disease history or receiving systemic immunosuppression were excluded from the trial. Peripheral blood for TCR sequencing was collected from all dose cohorts at baseline, on cycle 4 day 1, and on cycle 7 day 1. The samples were taken from a phase I, first-in-human, multicenter, open-label dose-escalation trial of ivuxolimab. Adults with locally advanced or metastatic melanoma, renal cell carcinoma, hepatocellular carcinoma or head and neck squamous cell carcinoma were enrolled in the trial. CD4+ and CD8+ T cells were sorted separately from peripheral blood before TCR sequencing.

Sequences were derived from CD4+ or CD8+ T cells sorted from blood, sampled in a trial of the OX40 agonist ivuxolimab. This clonotype was obtained from an adult with an advanced solid tumor such as melanoma, head and neck, liver or kidney cancer.

The CDR3 has the sequence CASSLEGGKGSQYF. The bases read TGTGCCAGCAGCTTAGAAGGGGGAAAGGGGTCGCAGTATTTT. Recombination connected TRBV11-3 to TRBJ2-3; 6 matching bases give a weak D call of TRBD1. A distance of 14 bases separates the germline ends of V and J, which lose 0 bases and 10 bases respectively. The germline V gene supplies CDR1 SGHNT and CDR2 YENEEA. Measured from the cysteine to the phenylalanine, the CDR3 is 14 residues long. Just the 42-base CDR3 DNA is kept, in frame starting at base 1.